The present T cell receptor (beta chain) was sequenced within a study of blood T cell repertoires in COVID-19. Study in general: The United States, Italy and Spain were the sources of the acute and convalescent COVID-19 samples. In each case, the material was cDNA or gDNA derived from T cells, B-cell-depleted T cells, or PBMCs.

The germline V and J ends were trimmed by 3 bases and 5 bases, with 13 bases remaining between them. The CDR3 is made up of 15 amino acids. The germline V gene has CDR1 SGHAT and CDR2 FQDESV (reference sequence). This clone was counted between two and nine times. As processed by the authors: Researchers report that nucleated cell counts were estimated from reference gene primer amplification. Measured with immunoSEQ multiplex PCR; TCRdb has only the in-frame clones, and not every one. Clone size and V and J calls were adopted from that table, with D and trimming inferred from the DNA. In the table there are roughly 250,000 clones, 70% to 90% of which are singletons.

Material: peripheral blood. The TCR was taken from a woman in her sixties or seventies with active or convalescent COVID-19. The chain is built from TRBV11-1 and TRBJ2-2, with a weak D call TRBD1 (5 bases). This CDR3 reads CASSFRASGTGELFF. CDR3 DNA sequence: TGTGCCAGCAGCTTTCGGGCCTCAGGGACCGGGGAGCTGTTTTTT.